This T cell receptor (beta chain) was profiled in a study of blood T cell repertoires in COVID-19. Study context: Samples of COVID-19 (acute and convalescent) were obtained from the United States, Italy and Spain.

V was cut by 5 bases and J by 7 bases, with 18 bases left in between. Germline CDR1 is SGHTA and CDR2 is FQGNSA. The CDR3 has 15 residues. Allocation to cohorts depended on clinical history reported by the participants. The repertoire was sequenced with immunoSEQ multiplex PCR; TCRdb's copy has only in-frame clones and lacks some. Here the sample spans 190,000 or so clones, about 81% being singletons. Sequences were obtained from PBMCs or T cells enriched from blood (not recorded which). The chain combines TRBV7-2 with TRBJ1-5; the D gene is possibly TRBD1 (6 bases). This TCR derives from a man aged 40-55 years who had recovered from COVID-19. CDR3 nucleotides: TGTGCCAGCAGCCCGAGAGGGGGGGCATGGCAGCCCCAGCATTTT. Translation gives CASSPRGGAWQPQHF.